This T cell receptor (beta chain) derives from a study of T cells in localized non-small cell lung cancer (dated by TCRdb to between 2020 and 2021). Regarding the research as a whole: Comparing tumors with uninvolved tumor-adjacent lungs, the study looked at the T cell repertoires of roughly 250 patients with early-stage NSCLC. All 230 or so NSCLC patients in the cohort were treatment-naive and had localized lung tumors that were resected. A mean age of around 66 years was recorded for the NSCLC patients, of whom 129 were male and 90 to 110 were female. General findings and caveats noted by the study authors: Of the top 100 tumor clones, a median of approximately 60 were detected in paired uninvolved adjacent lung; around 27 were also among that lung's top 100. Uninvolved tumor-adjacent lung showed the highest T cell clonality, higher than tumor, which suggests more focused antigenic responses in the uninvolved tumor-adjacent lung. Because multi-region tumor sequencing was not performed, intratumor heterogeneity could not be ruled out. Because of the exploratory design, TCR variables were selected using unadjusted p-values without false-discovery rate correction. Higher blood T cell density associated with longer overall survival, while higher adjacent-lung clonality associated with shorter survival.

In the germline V gene, CDR1 corresponds to SGHTS and CDR2 to YDEGEE. Taken from cysteine to phenylalanine, the CDR3 has 15 residues. Only CDR3 DNA remains: 45 bases, in frame from the first base. V loses 0 bases at its end and J loses 7 bases; junction bases beyond the gene matches: 5. The immunoSEQ Assay was used to sequence TCR beta CDR3 regions from DNA. The study's processing was this. To compute T cell density, TCR beta template counts were normalized to usable DNA, which was estimated by amplifying housekeeping genes. Richness was estimated using the preseqR package, with extrapolation to 400,000 templates for PBMC samples and to 120,000 templates for tissue samples. Clonality was defined as one minus Pielou's evenness. Tissue-enriched TCRs were identified through differential abundance testing performed on productive amino-acid clonotypes, with a minimum total count of 5 and an alpha of 0.1. The Jaccard Index and the Morisita Overlap Index were used to measure repertoire overlap between compartments. GLIPH grouped TCR beta CDR3s together with public tetramer-defined viral CDR3s, and a viral motif had to include at least three viral sequences and show V-gene enrichment. TCRdb obtained this table from immuneACCESS and retained in-frame rearrangements with V and J assigned. These tables miss some clones; where compared with another copy, unresolved V genes account for less than half of the shortfall, and the remainder is unexplained. The V and J calls and the clone size are those of that table, but D and trimming were determined from the DNA. The table for this sample lists tens of thousands of clones; approximately 90% of them were counted only once. 15% to 20% of the sample goes to the ten largest clones.

At diagnosis, tumor, uninvolved tumor-adjacent lung and peripheral blood were collected and then preserved as a mix of FFPE and fresh-frozen material. Blood samples were analyzed as peripheral blood mononuclear cells for TCR repertoire profiling. In its sample, this clone was seen once. Its antigen is still unknown. No clone much larger than this one lies a single base away; base qualities are absent. The sample consisted of peripheral blood, taken before any cancer treatment. The rearranged segments are TRBV5-8 and TRBJ1-4; 8 junctional bases match TRBD1. This TCR derives from a man aged 35-69 years with stage I lung adenocarcinoma. CDR3 region: CASSLGQGALEKLFF. The sequence in DNA is TGTGCCAGCAGCTTGGGGCAGGGGGCTCTTGAAAAACTGTTTTTT.